This is a list of T cell receptor beta chains from one sample in a study of T-cell reconstitution after alpha-beta-depleted transplantation in children. TCRdb reprocessed the PCR reads via MiXCR and lists one record per CDR3 protein. Among 300,000 to 350,000 distinct CDR3 sequences listed, 15% to 20% were seen once. Source: PBMCs, mostly from graft donor cells, taken 360 days after TCRalphabeta/CD19-depleted stem cell transplant. All receptors derive from a male patient between 2 and 10 years old who had a stem cell transplant for acute lymphoblastic leukemia, so the T cells may come from the graft donor. CDR3s include the opening cysteine and the closing phenylalanine or tryptophan. Fields, in order: D gene, CDR3 length, J gene, clone size, V gene, CDR3 protein, CDR3 DNA. D genes are given only for firm matches. Clone size, where shown, is once, few, many, or a class for clones that have expanded.

d_call: TRBD1
cdr3_length: 17
j_call: TRBJ2-1
clone_size: few
v_call: TRBV12-3/TRBV12-4
cdr3_aa: CASSPTPGTGGNNEQFF
cdr3_nt: TGTGCCAGCAGCCCCACTCCCGGGACAGGGGGGAACAATGAGCAGTTCTTC

d_call: TRBD1
cdr3_length: 16
j_call: TRBJ2-3
clone_size: many
v_call: TRBV6-2/TRBV6-3
cdr3_aa: CASSYSKGQGPDTQYF
cdr3_nt: TGTGCCAGCAGTTACTCGAAGGGACAGGGACCAGATACGCAGTATTTT

d_call: -
cdr3_length: 15
j_call: TRBJ2-1
clone_size: few
v_call: TRBV7-3
cdr3_aa: CASSLHRELHNEQFF
cdr3_nt: TGTGCCAGCAGCTTACACCGGGAGCTCCACAATGAGCAGTTCTTC

d_call: TRBD1
cdr3_length: 17
j_call: TRBJ1-1
clone_size: -
v_call: TRBV12-3/TRBV12-4
cdr3_aa: CASSQAQGASLNTEAFF
cdr3_nt: TGTGCCAGCAGTCAAGCTCAGGGGGCCAGCCTGAACACTGAAGCTTTCTTT

d_call: -
cdr3_length: 16
j_call: TRBJ2-7
clone_size: -
v_call: TRBV18
cdr3_aa: CASSPPSLDTTYEQYF
cdr3_nt: TGTGCCAGCTCACCACCCTCCCTGGATACTACCTACGAGCAGTACTTC

d_call: -
cdr3_length: 15
j_call: TRBJ2-3
clone_size: few
v_call: TRBV9
cdr3_aa: CASSVEAVARDTQYF
cdr3_nt: TGTGCCAGCAGCGTAGAAGCGGTGGCGAGAGATACGCAGTATTTT

d_call: TRBD1
cdr3_length: 14
j_call: TRBJ2-3
clone_size: -
v_call: TRBV20-1
cdr3_aa: CSASDRGATDTQYF
cdr3_nt: TGCAGTGCTTCTGACAGGGGAGCCACAGATACGCAGTATTTT

d_call: -
cdr3_length: 13
j_call: TRBJ2-1
clone_size: -
v_call: TRBV12-3/TRBV12-4
cdr3_aa: CASSLTHSNEQFF
cdr3_nt: TGTGCCAGCAGTCTAACCCACTCGAATGAGCAGTTCTTC

d_call: TRBD1
cdr3_length: 14
j_call: TRBJ2-2
clone_size: many
v_call: TRBV29-1
cdr3_aa: CSARDRGFPGELFF
cdr3_nt: TGCAGCGCCCGTGACAGGGGGTTTCCCGGGGAGCTGTTTTTT

d_call: -
cdr3_length: 16
j_call: TRBJ2-5
clone_size: -
v_call: TRBV4-3
cdr3_aa: CASSQDLSDSGETQYF
cdr3_nt: TGCGCCAGCAGCCAAGATCTTTCAGACTCGGGGGAGACCCAGTACTTC

d_call: TRBD2
cdr3_length: 15
j_call: TRBJ2-5
clone_size: -
v_call: TRBV12-3/TRBV12-4
cdr3_aa: CASSWTSGGQETQYF
cdr3_nt: TGTGCCAGCAGTTGGACTAGCGGGGGCCAAGAGACCCAGTACTTC

d_call: -
cdr3_length: 14
j_call: TRBJ2-2
clone_size: many
v_call: TRBV7-8
cdr3_aa: CASSLLSNTGELFF
cdr3_nt: TGTGCCAGCAGCTTACTTAGCAACACCGGGGAGCTGTTTTTT

d_call: -
cdr3_length: 17
j_call: TRBJ2-2
clone_size: few
v_call: TRBV5-1
cdr3_aa: CASSLLRRDSGSGELFF
cdr3_nt: TGCGCCAGCAGCTTGCTTCGAAGGGACAGCGGGTCCGGGGAGCTGTTTTTT

d_call: TRBD2
cdr3_length: 15
j_call: TRBJ2-1
clone_size: once
v_call: TRBV28
cdr3_aa: CASSDGSGVYNEQFF
cdr3_nt: TGTGCCAGCAGTGACGGAAGCGGGGTCTACAATGAGCAGTTCTTC

d_call: -
cdr3_length: 11
j_call: TRBJ2-1
clone_size: many
v_call: TRBV12-3/TRBV12-4
cdr3_aa: CASRIGNEQFF
cdr3_nt: TGTGCCAGCCGTATAGGCAATGAGCAGTTCTTC

d_call: -
cdr3_length: 15
j_call: TRBJ2-1
clone_size: -
v_call: TRBV20-1
cdr3_aa: CSAIPTLRAYNEQFF
cdr3_nt: TGCAGTGCTATCCCTACCTTACGCGCCTACAATGAGCAGTTCTTC

d_call: -
cdr3_length: 15
j_call: TRBJ2-7
clone_size: -
v_call: TRBV4-1
cdr3_aa: CASSQEWGTYYEQYF
cdr3_nt: TGCGCCAGCAGCCAAGAGTGGGGTACTTACTACGAGCAGTACTTC

d_call: TRBD2
cdr3_length: 13
j_call: TRBJ2-2
clone_size: -
v_call: TRBV20-1
cdr3_aa: CSASEAGVGELFF
cdr3_nt: TGCAGTGCTAGCGAGGCGGGAGTCGGGGAGCTGTTTTTT

d_call: -
cdr3_length: 11
j_call: TRBJ2-3
clone_size: few
v_call: TRBV20-1
cdr3_aa: CSAYGAGTQYF
cdr3_nt: TGCAGTGCTTATGGGGCGGGTACGCAGTATTTT

d_call: -
cdr3_length: 17
j_call: TRBJ2-1
clone_size: many
v_call: TRBV13
cdr3_aa: CASSLAGRGYPYNEQFF
cdr3_nt: TGTGCCAGCAGCTTAGCGGGCCGAGGTTACCCCTACAATGAGCAGTTCTTC

d_call: -
cdr3_length: 17
j_call: TRBJ2-7
clone_size: many
v_call: TRBV7-3
cdr3_aa: CASSLRFGPGRSGEQYF
cdr3_nt: TGTGCCAGCAGCTTAAGATTTGGCCCAGGGAGGTCAGGGGAGCAGTACTTC

d_call: TRBD2
cdr3_length: 15
j_call: TRBJ2-1
clone_size: -
v_call: TRBV6-2/TRBV6-3
cdr3_aa: CASSYFAGGPREQFF
cdr3_nt: TGTGCCAGCAGTTACTTTGCGGGAGGGCCGCGTGAGCAGTTCTTC

d_call: TRBD1
cdr3_length: 13
j_call: TRBJ1-2
clone_size: -
v_call: TRBV7-9
cdr3_aa: CASSLRQGDGYTF
cdr3_nt: TGTGCCAGCAGCTTAAGACAGGGGGATGGCTACACCTTC

d_call: TRBD2
cdr3_length: 18
j_call: TRBJ2-7
clone_size: few
v_call: TRBV5-1
cdr3_aa: CASSLGTSGLVSSYEQYF
cdr3_nt: TGCGCCAGCAGCTTGGGGACTAGCGGACTCGTCAGCTCCTACGAGCAGTACTTC

d_call: TRBD2
cdr3_length: 16
j_call: TRBJ2-5
clone_size: -
v_call: TRBV6-2/TRBV6-3
cdr3_aa: CASSWTSGQISETQYF
cdr3_nt: TGTGCCAGCAGTTGGACTAGCGGACAAATTTCAGAGACCCAGTACTTC

d_call: -
cdr3_length: 17
j_call: TRBJ1-5
clone_size: -
v_call: TRBV28
cdr3_aa: CASTLGGGGYSNQPQHF
cdr3_nt: TGTGCCAGCACCCTCGGGGGGGGCGGGTATAGCAATCAGCCCCAGCATTTT

d_call: TRBD1
cdr3_length: 15
j_call: TRBJ2-2
clone_size: few
v_call: TRBV5-1
cdr3_aa: CASSKTGARTGELFF
cdr3_nt: TGCGCCAGCTCTAAGACAGGGGCGCGGACCGGGGAGCTGTTTTTT

d_call: -
cdr3_length: 13
j_call: TRBJ1-6
clone_size: -
v_call: TRBV11-2
cdr3_aa: CASSFADTVPLHF
cdr3_nt: TGTGCCAGCAGCTTCGCGGATACTGTCCCCCTCCACTTT

d_call: TRBD1
cdr3_length: 14
j_call: TRBJ1-2
clone_size: few
v_call: TRBV7-2
cdr3_aa: CASSLGTGVYGYTF
cdr3_nt: TGTGCCAGCAGCTTAGGAACAGGGGTCTATGGCTACACCTTC

d_call: TRBD1
cdr3_length: 15
j_call: TRBJ1-5
clone_size: few
v_call: TRBV12-3/TRBV12-4
cdr3_aa: CASSFVGQGNQPQHF
cdr3_nt: TGTGCCAGCAGTTTTGTGGGACAGGGGAATCAGCCCCAGCATTTT

d_call: -
cdr3_length: 12
j_call: TRBJ2-2
clone_size: few
v_call: TRBV6-2/TRBV6-3
cdr3_aa: CASSYMAGELFF
cdr3_nt: TGTGCCAGCAGTTACATGGCCGGGGAGCTGTTTTTT

d_call: TRBD1
cdr3_length: 16
j_call: TRBJ2-7
clone_size: many
v_call: TRBV24-1
cdr3_aa: CATNPGDREEIYEQYF
cdr3_nt: TGTGCCACCAACCCCGGGGACAGGGAGGAGATCTACGAGCAGTACTTC

d_call: -
cdr3_length: 15
j_call: TRBJ2-5
clone_size: -
v_call: TRBV28
cdr3_aa: CASSKRGNDQETQYF
cdr3_nt: TGTGCCAGCTCGAAAAGGGGTAACGACCAAGAGACCCAGTACTTC

d_call: -
cdr3_length: 13
j_call: TRBJ2-7
clone_size: -
v_call: TRBV28
cdr3_aa: CASSLWVVGEQYF
cdr3_nt: TGTGCCAGCAGTTTATGGGTGGTTGGCGAGCAGTACTTC

d_call: -
cdr3_length: 18
j_call: TRBJ2-7
clone_size: once
v_call: TRBV2
cdr3_aa: CAFSLALIGGRPSYEQYF
cdr3_nt: TGTGCCTTCAGTTTAGCGCTCATTGGGGGAAGGCCCTCCTACGAGCAGTACTTC

d_call: TRBD2
cdr3_length: 18
j_call: TRBJ2-3
clone_size: -
v_call: TRBV4-2
cdr3_aa: CASSQSPGLAGDSDTQYF
cdr3_nt: TGTGCCAGCAGCCAGTCCCCGGGACTAGCGGGAGACTCAGATACGCAGTATTTT

d_call: TRBD2
cdr3_length: 15
j_call: TRBJ2-2
clone_size: -
v_call: TRBV29-1
cdr3_aa: CSVEGPSGGTGELFF
cdr3_nt: TGCAGCGTTGAAGGGCCCAGCGGGGGGACCGGGGAGCTGTTTTTT

d_call: -
cdr3_length: 13
j_call: TRBJ2-7
clone_size: many
v_call: TRBV7-9
cdr3_aa: CASSPNDSYEQYF
cdr3_nt: TGTGCCAGCAGCCCCAACGACAGCTACGAGCAGTACTTC

d_call: TRBD2
cdr3_length: 17
j_call: TRBJ2-1
clone_size: -
v_call: TRBV7-9
cdr3_aa: CASSFPTEAGAYNEQFF
cdr3_nt: TGTGCCAGCAGCTTCCCGACGGAGGCGGGAGCTTACAATGAGCAGTTCTTC

d_call: -
cdr3_length: 16
j_call: TRBJ2-2
clone_size: -
v_call: TRBV4-3
cdr3_aa: CASSQFRAFSTGELFF
cdr3_nt: TGCGCCAGCAGCCAATTTAGGGCCTTCTCAACCGGGGAGCTGTTTTTT

d_call: -
cdr3_length: 15
j_call: TRBJ2-3
clone_size: once
v_call: TRBV25-1
cdr3_aa: CASSEGAYIGDTQYF
cdr3_nt: TGTGCCAGCAGTGAGGGCGCATATATTGGAGATACGCAGTATTTT

d_call: -
cdr3_length: 14
j_call: TRBJ2-3
clone_size: few
v_call: TRBV10-3
cdr3_aa: CAISESGTGATQYF
cdr3_nt: TGTGCCATCAGTGAGTCGGGTACGGGAGCTACGCAGTATTTT

d_call: TRBD2
cdr3_length: 16
j_call: TRBJ2-1
clone_size: -
v_call: TRBV20-1
cdr3_aa: CSASPGLAPSGNEQFF
cdr3_nt: TGCAGTGCTAGCCCCGGACTAGCGCCGAGCGGCAATGAGCAGTTCTTC

d_call: TRBD2
cdr3_length: 18
j_call: TRBJ2-1
clone_size: -
v_call: TRBV28
cdr3_aa: CASSSDSYGRALGDEQFF
cdr3_nt: TGTGCCAGCAGTTCAGATTCTTACGGGAGGGCCCTAGGCGATGAGCAGTTCTTC

d_call: -
cdr3_length: 14
j_call: TRBJ1-5
clone_size: -
v_call: TRBV16
cdr3_aa: CASSQAGTNQPQHF
cdr3_nt: TGTGCCAGCAGCCAGGCCGGGACTAATCAGCCCCAGCATTTT

d_call: -
cdr3_length: 15
j_call: TRBJ1-5
clone_size: few
v_call: TRBV2
cdr3_aa: CASSQKRIAIQPQHF
cdr3_nt: TGTGCCAGCAGTCAGAAACGGATAGCAATTCAGCCCCAGCATTTT

d_call: TRBD1
cdr3_length: 19
j_call: TRBJ1-5
clone_size: few
v_call: TRBV25-1
cdr3_aa: CASSEPGTGIRYSNQPQHF
cdr3_nt: TGTGCCAGCAGTGAACCGGGGACAGGAATCCGGTATAGCAATCAGCCCCAGCATTTT

d_call: -
cdr3_length: 15
j_call: TRBJ2-5
clone_size: -
v_call: TRBV7-7
cdr3_aa: CASSLERGRVETQYF
cdr3_nt: TGTGCTAGCAGCTTAGAACGGGGGCGCGTTGAGACCCAGTACTTC

d_call: -
cdr3_length: 14
j_call: TRBJ2-7
clone_size: -
v_call: TRBV5-8
cdr3_aa: CASSLGRVAYEQYF
cdr3_nt: TGTGCCAGCAGCTTGGGAAGGGTGGCCTACGAGCAGTACTTC

d_call: -
cdr3_length: 16
j_call: TRBJ1-6
clone_size: -
v_call: TRBV20-1
cdr3_aa: CSARDGAGRPNSPLHF
cdr3_nt: TGCAGTGCTAGAGACGGAGCGGGACGGCCGAATTCACCCCTCCACTTT

d_call: -
cdr3_length: 12
j_call: TRBJ2-3
clone_size: -
v_call: TRBV25-1
cdr3_aa: CASSEFTDTQYF
cdr3_nt: TGTGCCAGCAGTGAATTCACAGATACGCAGTATTTT

d_call: TRBD2
cdr3_length: 21
j_call: TRBJ2-7
clone_size: -
v_call: TRBV12-3/TRBV12-4
cdr3_aa: CASSLSRQAPGIAGFTYEQYF
cdr3_nt: TGTGCCAGCAGTTTATCCCGACAGGCCCCGGGGATAGCGGGATTCACCTACGAGCAGTACTTC

d_call: -
cdr3_length: 12
j_call: TRBJ1-4
clone_size: few
v_call: TRBV12-3/TRBV12-4
cdr3_aa: CASSRGGEKLFF
cdr3_nt: TGTGCCAGCAGTCGGGGGGGGGAAAAACTGTTTTTT

d_call: -
cdr3_length: 14
j_call: TRBJ2-7
clone_size: -
v_call: TRBV15
cdr3_aa: CATSRDLKGPEQYF
cdr3_nt: TGTGCCACCAGCAGAGATTTGAAGGGCCCCGAGCAGTACTTC

d_call: -
cdr3_length: 14
j_call: TRBJ2-1
clone_size: -
v_call: TRBV20-1
cdr3_aa: CSARVASGGSEQFF
cdr3_nt: TGCAGTGCTAGAGTAGCGAGCGGCGGAAGTGAGCAGTTCTTC

d_call: -
cdr3_length: 14
j_call: TRBJ1-6
clone_size: -
v_call: TRBV28
cdr3_aa: CASSSWQGNSPLHF
cdr3_nt: TGTGCCAGCAGTTCTTGGCAGGGTAATTCACCCCTCCACTTT

d_call: -
cdr3_length: 13
j_call: TRBJ2-7
clone_size: -
v_call: TRBV10-3
cdr3_aa: CAISEGWVGWQYF
cdr3_nt: TGTGCCATCAGTGAAGGTTGGGTTGGGTGGCAGTACTTC

d_call: TRBD1
cdr3_length: 14
j_call: TRBJ2-5
clone_size: -
v_call: TRBV20-1
cdr3_aa: CSASPRTGWETQYF
cdr3_nt: TGCAGTGCTAGCCCCCGGACAGGGTGGGAGACCCAGTACTTC

d_call: TRBD2
cdr3_length: 19
j_call: TRBJ2-1
clone_size: -
v_call: TRBV27
cdr3_aa: CASSLIGLAGGPGHNEQFF
cdr3_nt: TGTGCCAGCAGTTTAATAGGCCTAGCGGGAGGGCCGGGGCACAATGAGCAGTTCTTC

d_call: -
cdr3_length: 13
j_call: TRBJ1-3
clone_size: -
v_call: TRBV7-9
cdr3_aa: CASRAGSGNTIYF
cdr3_nt: TGTGCCAGCCGGGCAGGCTCTGGAAACACCATATATTTT